The 21 T cell receptor beta chains listed next were all sequenced from one sample in a study of identical twins. MiXCR was run by TCRdb on the 5' RACE reads, yielding one entry per CDR3 protein. The data contain 690,000 or so distinct CDR3 sequences, 6.1% of them singletons. The sample comprised naive T cells sorted from blood. The receptor source for this set is a man aged 18 to 29 in good health.

This clonotype was seen at least ten times. This sequence joins TRBV4-3 and TRBJ2-7; 10 positions match TRBD2. Germline V lookup: CDR1 LGHNA, CDR2 YSLEER. The ends lost 1 base at V and 4 bases at J; junction bases unmatched: 4. The CDR3 length is 15 residues. The CDR3 region is CASSQARTSGYEQYF. CDR3 bases: TGCGCCAGCAGCCAAGCAAGGACTAGCGGTTACGAGCAGTACTTC.

This clonotype occurred many times. The V gene is TRBV5-1, the J gene TRBJ1-1, with unresolved D. This CDR3 is built from 15 residues. Trimming pared 3 bases from V and 0 bases from J, leaving 12 bases between. Germline V gene data show CDR1 as SGHRS and CDR2 as YFSETQ. CDR3 region: CASSSARRLNTEAFF. For the CDR3, the DNA is TGCGCCAGCAGCTCCGCACGACGGCTGAACACTGAAGCTTTCTTT.

This clonotype was seen many times. CDR3 protein: CSVEGQGLTEAFF. For the CDR3, the DNA is TGCAGCGTTGAAGGGCAGGGGCTTACTGAAGCTTTCTTT. The chain links TRBV29-1 to TRBJ1-1; perhaps TRBD1 as D (6 bases). Germline V lookup: CDR1 SQVTM, CDR2 ANQGSEA. The CDR3 covers 13 residues. V was clipped by 1 base and J by 5 bases, with 11 bases between them.

In its sample, this clonotype was seen many times. The chain uses TRBV20-1 and TRBJ2-5, with 8 bases matching TRBD1. The junction had 5 bases not matched to a gene; V was cut back by 0 bases and J by 5 bases. Germline CDR1 DFQATT, CDR2 SNEGSKA (reference sequence). This CDR3 region has 14 residues. The CDR3 region has the DNA TGCAGTGCTAGAGAAGGACAGGGAAGTGAGACCCAGTACTTC. Residues: CSAREGQGSETQYF.

This clonotype occurred many times. The rearrangement joins TRBV3-1 to TRBJ2-7, with D possibly being TRBD1 (6 bases). Germline V CDR1 and CDR2: LGHDT, YNNKEL (reference sequence). The CDR3 extends over 13 amino acids. With 4 bases removed from V and 6 bases from J, the gap between germline ends came to 13 bases. CDR3 nucleotides: TGTGCCAGCAGCCCCTCAACAGGGTTCGAGCAGTACGTC. Residues: CASSPSTGFEQYV.

This clonotype appeared many times. This chain uses TRBV20-1 with TRBJ2-7, with a weak D call TRBD2 (6 bases). Germline loops: CDR1 DFQATT, CDR2 SNEGSKA (reference sequence). CDR3 length: 13 amino acids. Here the CDR3 reads CSQEASEGYEQYF. Here the CDR3 DNA reads TGCAGCCAGGAAGCTAGCGAAGGATACGAGCAGTACTTC.

In this sample, this clonotype turned up a few times. The chain links TRBV27 to TRBJ2-7; D possibly uses TRBD1 or TRBD2 (5 bases each). Germline assignment: CDR1 MNHEY and CDR2 SMNVEV (reference sequence). Trimming cost V 5 bases and J 1 base, with 15 bases left between them. The CDR3 consists of 15 residues. The CDR3 nucleotides read TGTGCCAGCAGTCCCCGGGACGGATGGTCCTACGAGCAGTACGTC. Residues: CASSPRDGWSYEQYV.

This clonotype was recorded many times. The gene calls are TRBV7-9 and TRBJ2-7; 8 positions agree with TRBD1. With V trimmed by 5 bases and J by 7 bases, 13 bases remained unmatched. This CDR3 contains 15 residues. Germline V CDR1 and CDR2: SEHNR, FQNEAQ (reference sequence). The DNA of the CDR3 is TGTGCCAGCAGCGAATACAGGGGGGCGGCTAGTGAGCAGTACGTC. Translated, it gives CASSEYRGAASEQYV.

In its sample, this clonotype was seen many times. The DNA of the CDR3 is TGCAGCGTTGGGACAGTCTCCTACAATGAGCAGTTCTTC. This encodes CSVGTVSYNEQFF. The chain joins TRBV29-1 to TRBJ2-1, with D possibly TRBD1 on 6 matching bases. CDR3 length: 13 amino acids. V lost 4 bases and J lost 0, with 7 bases in between. Germline values: CDR1 SQVTM, CDR2 ANQGSEA.

In this sample, this clonotype turned up many times. Relative to the germline gene, one junction end is altered; a read error may explain this. The chain links TRBV4-1 to TRBJ1-1; possibly TRBD1 for D (5 bases). The germline CDR1 and CDR2 sequences are MGHRA and YSYEKL. This CDR3 has 17 residues. DNA for the CDR3: TGCGCCAGCACCCAAAGCCCGGTTGACGGGGGGAACACTGAAGCTTTCTTT. Translated: CASTQSPVDGGNTEAFF.

This clonotype was observed many times. The chain has TRBV29-1 and TRBJ2-5, with a possible D match to TRBD2 (5 bases). Between the trimmed V and J ends, which lost 3 bases and 1 base, there was a span of 12 bases. The CDR3 covers 14 residues. Germline values: CDR1 SQVTM, CDR2 ANQGSEA. The CDR3 spells CSVEVQRSQETQYF. Here the CDR3 DNA reads TGCAGCGTTGAGGTCCAGCGGAGCCAAGAGACCCAGTACTTC.

This clonotype has at least ten counts. The genes are TRBV12-3 or TRBV12-4 and TRBJ1-5, with D possibly TRBD1 on 5 matching bases. The CDR3 contains 14 residues. V was pared by 3 bases and J by 6 bases, with 12 bases between. CDR3 sequence reads: CASSFARVVQPQHF. In DNA form, the CDR3 reads TGTGCCAGCAGTTTTGCCAGGGTCGTTCAGCCCCAGCATTTT.

V usage is TRBV3-1 and J usage is TRBJ2-2; no clear D. Trimming left V 5 bases short and J 3 bases short, with 10 bases between. The germline V gene has CDR1 LGHDT and CDR2 YNNKEL (reference sequence). This CDR3 has 14 amino acids. CDR3 coding DNA: TGTGCCAGCAGCTCCGCGTGGGACACCGGGGAGCTGTTTTTT. Translated, it gives CASSSAWDTGELFF.

There are a few counts of this clonotype. This chain connects TRBV7-9 to TRBJ2-3; either TRBD1 or TRBD2 may supply D (5 bases each). The CDR3 consists of 16 residues. V lost 6 bases to trimming and J lost 6 bases, with 22 bases between them. Germline assignment: CDR1 SEHNR and CDR2 FQNEAQ (reference sequence). CDR3 DNA sequence: TGTGCCAGCAGTTCGAGAGCCGGGACCTTAGAGGATACGCAGTATTTT. It codes for CASSSRAGTLEDTQYF.

V usage is TRBV20-1 and J usage is TRBJ1-5; possible D gene TRBD1, 5 bases. Germline V lookup: CDR1 DFQATT, CDR2 SNEGSKA (reference sequence). Trimming stripped 6 bases from V and 3 bases from J, with 18 bases between. The CDR3 runs to 15 residues. CDR3 residues: CSALSWGQHNQPQHF. CDR3 bases: TGCAGTGCGCTCTCTTGGGGCCAGCACAATCAGCCCCAGCATTTT.

There are many counts of this clonotype. This chain's CDR3 is CSARGGDTQYF. The CDR3, as DNA: TGCAGTGCTAGAGGGGGAGATACGCAGTATTTT. V gene TRBV20-1 combines with J gene TRBJ2-3; no clear D gene. Germline V gene sequence: CDR1 DFQATT, CDR2 SNEGSKA (reference sequence). Trimming cost V 1 base and J 5 bases, with 4 bases left between them. The CDR3 totals 11 residues.

Ten or more counts support this clonotype. The chain couples TRBV6-5 to TRBJ1-4; 7 nucleotides match TRBD1. This CDR3 contains 16 residues. Germline V gene lookup returns CDR1 MNHEY and CDR2 SVGAGI. Losses at the gene ends were 2 bases for V and 4 bases for J; bases not matched to a gene: 7. CDR3 sequence: CASSYARDSFNEKLFF. The CDR3 DNA follows: TGTGCCAGCAGTTACGCCCGGGACAGCTTTAATGAAAAACTGTTTTTT.

The V and J genes are TRBV18 and TRBJ2-3, with 8 bases that match TRBD2. Germline CDR1 KGHSH, CDR2 LQKENI. The V segment lost 2 bases and the J segment 2 bases; nucleotides outside the gene matches: 6. This CDR3 spans 16 amino acids. CDR3 nucleotides: TGTGCCAGCTCACCAAGTGGAGCGGGGGACACAGATACGCAGTATTTT. Protein: CASSPSGAGDTDTQYF. Complete variable domain (other parts from reference TRBV18 and TRBJ2-3): NAGVMQNPRHLVRRRGQEARLRCSPMKGHSHVYWYRQLPEEGLKFMVYLQKENIIDESGMPKERFSAEFPKEGPSILRIQQVVRGDSAAYFCASSPSGAGDTDTQYFGPGTRLTVL.

V and J are TRBV7-2 and TRBJ2-3, with D unresolved. The CDR3 is 14 residues long. From germline, CDR1 is SGHTA and CDR2 FQGNSA. The germline V and J ends were trimmed by 5 bases and 1 base, with 10 bases remaining between them. Written as DNA, the CDR3 is TGTGCCAGCAGCCGGGTGTTTGGCACAGATACGCAGTATTTT. Protein sequence: CASSRVFGTDTQYF. Full variable domain (remainder filled in from reference TRBV7-2 and TRBJ2-3): GAGVSQSPSNKVTEKGKDVELRCDPISGHTALYWYRQSLGQGLEFLIYFQGNSAPDKSGLPSDRFSAERTGGSVSTLTIQRTQQEDSAVYLCASSRVFGTDTQYFGPGTRLTVL.

This clonotype was detected ten times or more. The CDR3 here is CSARDRRLISGNTIYF. In DNA form, the CDR3 reads TGCAGTGCTAGAGATAGGCGGTTAATATCTGGAAACACCATATATTTT. The chain recombines TRBV20-1 with TRBJ1-3; no reliable D call. The CDR3 loop spans 16 amino acids. V was trimmed by 0 bases and J by 1 base, leaving 13 bases between them. CDR1 DFQATT and CDR2 SNEGSKA come from the germline V gene (reference sequence).

The chain carries TRBV10-3 and TRBJ1-2; D unclear. This CDR3 contains 14 residues. CDR1 is ENHRY, CDR2 SYGVKD, per germline. V was trimmed by 0 bases and J by 2 bases, leaving 7 bases between them. The CDR3 DNA reads TGTGCCATCAGTGAGTCGAGAGCGAACTATGGCTACACCTTC. Translated: CAISESRANYGYTF.